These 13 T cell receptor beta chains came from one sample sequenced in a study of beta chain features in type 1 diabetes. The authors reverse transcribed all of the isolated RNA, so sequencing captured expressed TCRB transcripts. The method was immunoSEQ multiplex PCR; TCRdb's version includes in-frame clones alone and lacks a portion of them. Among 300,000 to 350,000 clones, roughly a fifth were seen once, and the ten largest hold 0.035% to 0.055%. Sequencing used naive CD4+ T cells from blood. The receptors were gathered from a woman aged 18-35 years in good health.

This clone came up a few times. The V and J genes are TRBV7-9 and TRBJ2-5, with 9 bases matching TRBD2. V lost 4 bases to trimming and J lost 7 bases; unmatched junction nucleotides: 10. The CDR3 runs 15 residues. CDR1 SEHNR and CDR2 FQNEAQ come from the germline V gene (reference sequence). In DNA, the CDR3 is TGTGCCAGCAGCTCCACCGCGGGGGGGTTTAGGACCCAGTACTTC. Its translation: CASSSTAGGFRTQYF. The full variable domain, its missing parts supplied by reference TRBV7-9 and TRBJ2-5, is DTGVSQNPRHKITKRGQNVTFRCDPISEHNRLYWYRQTLGQGPEFLTYFQNEAQLEKSRLLSDRFSAERPKGSFSTLEIQRTEQGDSAMYLCASSSTAGGFRTQYFGPGTRLLVL.

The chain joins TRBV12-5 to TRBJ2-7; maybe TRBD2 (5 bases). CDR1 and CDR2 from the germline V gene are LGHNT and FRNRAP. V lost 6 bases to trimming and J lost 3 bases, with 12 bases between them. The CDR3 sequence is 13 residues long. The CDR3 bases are TGTGCTAGTGGCAAACCCGGGATCTACGAGCAGTACTTC. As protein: CASGKPGIYEQYF.

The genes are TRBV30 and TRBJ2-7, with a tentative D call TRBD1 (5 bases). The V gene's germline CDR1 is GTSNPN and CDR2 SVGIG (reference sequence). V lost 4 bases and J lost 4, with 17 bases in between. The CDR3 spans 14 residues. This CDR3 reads CAWKTRVRAYEQYF. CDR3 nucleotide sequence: TGTGCCTGGAAGACCAGGGTCCGCGCGTACGAGCAGTACTTC.

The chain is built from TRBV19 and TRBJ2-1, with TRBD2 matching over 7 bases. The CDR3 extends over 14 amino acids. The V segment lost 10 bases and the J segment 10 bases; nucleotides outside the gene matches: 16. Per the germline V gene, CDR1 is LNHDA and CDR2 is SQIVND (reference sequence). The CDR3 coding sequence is TGTGCCACCTCTCTGGGAGGGATTCGGGAGGAGCAGTTCTTC. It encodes CATSLGGIREEQFF.

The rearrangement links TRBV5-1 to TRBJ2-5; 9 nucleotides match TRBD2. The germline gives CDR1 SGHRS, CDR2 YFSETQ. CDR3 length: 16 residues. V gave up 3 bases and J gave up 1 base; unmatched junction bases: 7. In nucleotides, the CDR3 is TGCGCCAGCAGCTCGGACGCGGGAGGGCCCCAAGAGACCCAGTACTTC. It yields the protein CASSSDAGGPQETQYF.

CDR3 sequence reads: CASSVGGRHPSNEQFF. CDR3 nucleotide sequence: TGTGCCAGCAGCGTAGGTGGGAGACACCCTAGCAATGAGCAGTTCTTC. V gene TRBV9 combines with J gene TRBJ2-1, with TRBD2 as a possible D gene (5 bases). Germline CDR1 SGDLS, CDR2 YYNGEE. Trimming left V 0 bases short and J 6 bases short, with 16 bases between. This CDR3 comprises 16 residues.

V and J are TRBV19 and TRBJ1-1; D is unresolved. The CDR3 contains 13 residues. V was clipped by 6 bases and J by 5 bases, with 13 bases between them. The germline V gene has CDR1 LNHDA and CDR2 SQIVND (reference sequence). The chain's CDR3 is CASRVEAVTEAFF. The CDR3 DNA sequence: TGTGCCAGTAGGGTTGAAGCTGTTACTGAAGCTTTCTTT.

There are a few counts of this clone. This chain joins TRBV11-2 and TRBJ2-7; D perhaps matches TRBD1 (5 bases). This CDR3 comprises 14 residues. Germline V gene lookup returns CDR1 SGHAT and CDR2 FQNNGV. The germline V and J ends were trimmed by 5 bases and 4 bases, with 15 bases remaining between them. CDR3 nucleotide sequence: TGTGCCAGCAGCCCCCGGCAGGGTGGGTACGAGCAGTACTTC. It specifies CASSPRQGGYEQYF.

The CDR3 DNA follows: TGTGCCAGCAGCCTCGGGATGGGTGGGGCCAACGTCCTGACTTTC. Translating gives CASSLGMGGANVLTF. The chain carries TRBV11-3 and TRBJ2-6; possibly TRBD2 for D (5 bases). CDR1 and CDR2 (germline): SGHNT, YENEEA. CDR3 length: 15 residues. Trimming left V 5 bases short and J 3 bases short, with 11 bases between. Variable domain in full (rest from reference TRBV11-3 and TRBJ2-6): EAGVVQSPRYKIIEKKQPVAFWCNPISGHNTLYWYLQNLGQGPELLIRYENEEAVDDSQLPKDRFSAERLKGVDSTLKIQPAELGDSAVYLCASSLGMGGANVLTFGAGSRLTVL.

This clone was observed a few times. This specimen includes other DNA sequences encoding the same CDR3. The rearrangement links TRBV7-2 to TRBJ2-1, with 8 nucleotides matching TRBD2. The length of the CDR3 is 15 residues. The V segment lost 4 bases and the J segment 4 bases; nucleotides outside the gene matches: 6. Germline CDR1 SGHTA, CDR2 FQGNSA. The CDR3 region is CASSSSSGSYNEQFF. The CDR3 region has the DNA TGTGCCAGCAGCTCCTCCAGCGGGAGTTACAATGAGCAGTTCTTC.

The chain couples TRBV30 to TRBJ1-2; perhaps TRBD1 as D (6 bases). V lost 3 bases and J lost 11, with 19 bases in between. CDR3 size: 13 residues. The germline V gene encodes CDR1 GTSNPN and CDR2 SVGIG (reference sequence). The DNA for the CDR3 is TGTGCCTGGAGGGGCACTCAGGGGATGTGGTACACCTTC. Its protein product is CAWRGTQGMWYTF.

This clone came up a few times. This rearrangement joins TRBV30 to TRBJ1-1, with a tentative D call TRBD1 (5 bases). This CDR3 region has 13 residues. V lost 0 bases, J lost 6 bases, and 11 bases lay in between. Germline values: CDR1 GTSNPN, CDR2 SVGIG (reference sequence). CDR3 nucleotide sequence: TGTGCCTGGAGTGTCGGTGGGGCGGCTGAAGCTTTCTTT. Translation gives CAWSVGGAAEAFF.

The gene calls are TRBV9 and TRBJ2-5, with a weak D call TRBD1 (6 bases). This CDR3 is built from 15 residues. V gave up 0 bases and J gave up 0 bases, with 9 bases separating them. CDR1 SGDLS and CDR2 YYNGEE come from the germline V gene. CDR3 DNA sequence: TGTGCCAGCAGCGTAGGGACAGAGTACCAAGAGACCCAGTACTTC. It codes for CASSVGTEYQETQYF. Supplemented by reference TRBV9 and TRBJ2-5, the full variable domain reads DSGVTQTPKHLITATGQRVTLRCSPRSGDLSVYWYQQSLDQGLQFLIQYYNGEERAKGNILERFSAQQFPDLHSELNLSSLELGDSALYFCASSVGTEYQETQYFGPGTRLLVL.